This T cell receptor beta chain was retrieved from a study of identical twins. General study points: Cord blood's abundant beta clonotypes had fewer insertions, unlike memory repertoires.

Worth noting for this clonotype: Its cognate antigen is unknown. One end of the junction does not line up with germline, which may come from a read error.

One entry per CDR3 protein results from TCRdb running MiXCR on the 5' RACE reads. The table records 210,000 or so distinct CDR3 sequences, roughly 15% of them present only once. The CDR3 loop spans 15 amino acids. Looked up from germline, CDR1 is SGHVS and CDR2 is FNYEAQ. These data were likewise used in another study, on T cells expressing NK-cell markers. That work states: In several experiments, an anti-gamma-delta TCR antibody restricted sorting to alpha-beta TCR T cells. Six or seven donors carried dominant NKG2C+ clonotypes that made up roughly 1.0-8% of their CD8+ T cells. It remained uncertain whether the expanded NKG2C+ T cell clones were specific for HCMV antigens.

The sequence came from a woman aged 18-35 years in good health. The sequenced sample consisted of CD8+ T cells sorted from blood. The chain has TRBV7-6 and TRBJ2-3; no clear D. CDR3 residues: CTSSLRRLGTDTQYF. CDR3 DNA: TGTACCAGCAGCTTACGGCGATTAGGCACAGATACGCAGTATTTT.